The rows below give T cell receptor beta chains drawn from one sample of a study of CD8 T cells in Susac syndrome. A single record per CDR3 protein comes from TCRdb applying MiXCR to the immunoSEQ multiplex PCR reads. The sample yields 150,000 or so distinct CDR3 sequences, approximately 94% seen once. Material: CD4+ T cells from PBMCs. The source is a human donor with multiple sclerosis. CDR3s include the opening cysteine and the closing phenylalanine or tryptophan. The order of the fields is clone size, D gene, J gene, V gene, CDR3 DNA, CDR3 protein. A D gene is named only where the DNA matches it firmly. The size field is filled for only some rows; it gives once, few, many or a size class.

.	TRBD2	TRBJ2-1	TRBV20-1	TGCAGTGCTGTCGGTCTTGGCGGGGGATCCTACAATGAGCAGTTCTTC	CSAVGLGGGSYNEQFF
.	.	TRBJ1-1	TRBV29-1	TGCAGCGTTGAAGATCTCGGGGAGAACACTGAAGCTTTCTTT	CSVEDLGENTEAFF
few	.	TRBJ2-3	TRBV7-2	TGTGCCAGCATCAACCAAAAAAGGGGAGATACGCAGTATTTT	CASINQKRGDTQYF
.	.	TRBJ2-7	TRBV7-2	TGTGCCAGCAGCTTTGCTTTGGACGAGCAGTACTTC	CASSFALDEQYF
.	TRBD1	TRBJ2-1	TRBV25-1	TGTGCCAGCAGTGAAGTAATCGGGACAGTCAACAATGAGCAGTTCTTC	CASSEVIGTVNNEQFF
.	.	TRBJ2-7	TRBV27	TGTGCCAGCAGTTTATCAGGGCAGGGGATTTACGAGCAGTACTTC	CASSLSGQGIYEQYF
once	.	TRBJ1-3	TRBV5-4	TGTGCCAGCAGCTCCGGACGGGACTCTGGAAACACCATATATTTT	CASSSGRDSGNTIYF
.	.	TRBJ2-2	TRBV5-1	TGCGCCAGCAGCCTCACTACCCTGGTAGGGGAGCTGTTTTTT	CASSLTTLVGELFF
.	.	TRBJ1-2	TRBV24-1	TGTGCCACCAGTGTCGGACGGGATGGCTACACCTTC	CATSVGRDGYTF
.	TRBD2	TRBJ2-5	TRBV6-5	TGTGCCAGCAGCGGTAGCGGGATGCAAGAGACCCAGTACTTC	CASSGSGMQETQYF
.	TRBD2	TRBJ2-3	TRBV7-9	TGTGCCAGCAGCTTAGCACTAGCGGCCACAGATACGCAGTATTTT	CASSLALAATDTQYF
once	.	TRBJ1-1	TRBV6-5	TGTGCCAGCAGTTACAGGGGATCGCGGATCAACACTGAAGCTTTCTTT	CASSYRGSRINTEAFF
.	.	TRBJ2-2	TRBV7-9	TGTGCCAGCAGCTTACAGCTTGGGGAGCTGTTTTTT	CASSLQLGELFF
.	TRBD2	TRBJ2-4	TRBV28	TGTGCCAGCAGTTTAAGGGAGGGCATTCAGTACTTC	CASSLREGIQYF
.	TRBD1	TRBJ1-4	TRBV27	TGTGCCAGCAGTAACAGGGGGTGGGTGGCTAATGAAAAACTGTTTTTT	CASSNRGWVANEKLFF
.	.	TRBJ1-2	TRBV20-1	TGCAGTGCCCTTCTCCCAGGGGTTGGCTACACCTTC	CSALLPGVGYTF
.	.	TRBJ2-3	TRBV5-1	TGCGCCAGCCGATTAGGGTCAGATACGCAGTATTTT	CASRLGSDTQYF
.	.	TRBJ1-1	TRBV5-8	TGTGCCAGCAGCAAGAGTAGGGACGGTGAAGCTTTCTTT	CASSKSRDGEAFF